This TCR beta chain is drawn from a study of blood T cell repertoires in COVID-19. This table comes from immunoSEQ multiplex PCR, and its TCRdb copy is limited to in-frame clones, with some not included. The table has about 280,000 clones, 80% to 90% seen once. Looked up from germline, CDR1 is SGHKS and CDR2 is YYEKEE (reference sequence). With 3 bases removed from V and 0 bases from J, the gap between germline ends came to 17 bases. The CDR3 has 17 amino acids. What was sequenced was peripheral blood. The chain is built from TRBV5-5 and TRBJ2-3; a weak D match, TRBD1 (5 bases). The receptor was isolated from a woman in her forties or fifties who had recovered from COVID-19. The CDR3 reads CASSWWLAGQSTDTQYF. Written as DNA, the CDR3 is TGTGCCAGCAGCTGGTGGTTAGCTGGACAAAGCACAGATACGCAGTATTTT.